These 21 T cell receptor beta chains originate from one sample sequenced in a study of T cell repertoires in cytomegalovirus infection. TCRdb passed the reads through MiXCR, listing each CDR3 protein once. The repertoire holds about 500,000 distinct CDR3 sequences, roughly a third seen once, with about a sixth in the top ten. Antigens for these TCRs are unknown. The sample here was cultured PBMCs, taken from culture after CMV antigen stimulation. These receptors originate from a human donor in good health (CMV status not recorded). Some clones in this sample may be carry-over from other donors' samples.

This clonotype has just a few counts. The rearrangement links TRBV28 to TRBJ1-1; D gene uncertain. CDR3 length: 14 amino acids. Germline assignment: CDR1 MDHEN and CDR2 SYDVKM. Trimming shortened V by 6 bases and J by 4 bases, and 15 bases separated the two germline ends. The CDR3 DNA follows: TGTGCCAGCAGCCTTATCCTTCGAGGCACTGAAGCTTTCTTT. It codes for CASSLILRGTEAFF.

This chain joins TRBV2 and TRBJ1-2, with D possibly TRBD1 on 6 matching bases. Germline values: CDR1 SNHLY, CDR2 FYNNEI. The V end was cut by 7 bases, the J end by 4 bases, with 19 bases between. The CDR3 is made up of 15 amino acids. CDR3: CASNPPGAEVYGYTF. For the CDR3, the DNA is TGTGCCAGCAACCCCCCGGGGGCAGAGGTCTATGGCTACACCTTC. Looking up the rest from reference TRBV2 and TRBJ1-2 gives the full variable domain: EPEVTQTPSHQVTQMGQEVILRCVPISNHLYFYWYRQILGQKVEFLVSFYNNEISEKSEIFDDQFSVERPDGSNFTLKIRSTKLEDSAMYFCASNPPGAEVYGYTFGSGTRLTVV.

V is TRBV28 and J is TRBJ1-2; TRBD1 might be the D (5 bases). The V end was cut by 0 bases, the J end by 4 bases, with 12 bases between. The length of the CDR3 is 15 residues. Germline loops: CDR1 MDHEN, CDR2 SYDVKM. For the CDR3, the DNA is TGTGCCAGCAGTTTATGGGGGCCCAAGAGCTATGGCTACACCTTC. Protein product: CASSLWGPKSYGYTF.

This clonotype has at least ten counts. The chain recombines TRBV7-2 with TRBJ1-2; weak D call: TRBD1 (5 bases). The CDR3 runs to 13 residues. V lost 5 bases, J lost 4 bases, and 11 bases lay in between. CDR1 SGHTA and CDR2 FQGNSA come from the germline V gene. The CDR3 spells CASSGGGVYGYTF. Here the CDR3 DNA reads TGTGCCAGCAGCGGGGGGGGGGTCTATGGCTACACCTTC.

CDR3 amino acids: CSVTGGANSYGYTF. In DNA form, the CDR3 reads TGCAGCGTTACAGGGGGCGCGAACAGCTATGGCTACACCTTC. The chain uses TRBV29-1 and TRBJ1-2, with TRBD1 identical over 9 bases. The CDR3 extends over 14 amino acids. V shed 5 bases, J shed 4 bases, and the junction held 8 bases outside the gene matches. Germline V gene data show CDR1 as SQVTM and CDR2 as ANQGSEA.

This chain uses TRBV6-5 with TRBJ2-7, with 7 nucleotides matching TRBD1. V shed 6 bases and J 4 bases; nucleotides not matched to a gene: 12. Germline CDR1 and CDR2: MNHEY and SVGAGI. This CDR3 is built from 15 residues. In nucleotides, the CDR3 is TGTGCCAGCAGCGCCCGCCCCCAGGGGGTTTACGAGCAGTACTTC. Translating it yields CASSARPQGVYEQYF.

This chain connects TRBV7-9 to TRBJ2-3, with TRBD2 as a possible D gene (5 bases). Germline V gene data show CDR1 as SEHNR and CDR2 as FQNEAQ (reference sequence). V was clipped by 1 base and J by 0 bases, with 11 bases between them. The CDR3 length is 16 residues. The CDR3 spells CASSLVSGTSTDTQYF. The CDR3 DNA reads TGTGCCAGCAGCTTAGTGAGCGGAACTAGCACAGATACGCAGTATTTT.

This clonotype was detected a few times. V and J are TRBV28 and TRBJ1-1, with 9 bases fitting TRBD1. The J segment lost 3 bases and the V segment lost 3 bases, leaving 17 bases of the junction unmatched. Per germline, CDR1 MDHEN and CDR2 SYDVKM. The CDR3 totals 19 residues. In DNA form, the CDR3 reads TGTGCCAGCAGTTTCCCCACCACAGGGGGCGTAACACAGCACACTGAAGCTTTCTTT. Protein product: CASSFPTTGGVTQHTEAFF.

The CDR3 sequence: CASSPDRRSSGNTIYF. Written as DNA, the CDR3 is TGTGCCAGCAGTCCGGACAGGAGAAGCTCTGGAAACACCATATATTTT. The rearrangement joins TRBV2 to TRBJ1-3; 7 positions match TRBD1. The CDR3 has 16 amino acids. The J segment lost 0 bases and the V segment lost 5 bases, leaving 7 bases of the junction unmatched. Germline V gene data show CDR1 as SNHLY and CDR2 as FYNNEI.

V and J are TRBV20-1 and TRBJ2-3; TRBD2 agrees at 12 bases. Trimming cost V 6 bases and J 4 bases; bases outside gene matches: 8. This CDR3 region has 15 residues. Germline CDR1 is DFQATT and CDR2 is SNEGSKA (reference sequence). The CDR3, as DNA: TGCAGTGCGGCCCGGCTAGCGGGAGGGCCAGATACGCAGTATTTT. It yields the protein CSAARLAGGPDTQYF.

The V gene is TRBV6-2 or TRBV6-3, the J gene TRBJ1-5, with 8 positions matching TRBD1. Germline CDR1 is MNHEY and CDR2 is SVGEGT. V trimming: 0 bases; J trimming: 9 bases; junction bases outside the gene matches: 16. The CDR3 has 18 residues. The CDR3: CASSYSTLTGTGIRPQHF. The CDR3 nucleotides read TGTGCCAGCAGTTACTCGACGCTTACCGGGACAGGAATTCGGCCCCAGCATTTT.

The V call is TRBV7-9, the J call TRBJ1-6; tentatively, D is TRBD1 (5 bases). The CDR3 has 15 residues. Germline-derived CDR1 and CDR2 are SEHNR and FQNEAQ (reference sequence). V was clipped by 5 bases and J by 7 bases, with 15 bases between them. DNA for the CDR3: TGTGCCAGCAGCCCTGAGGGGCAGCTAAATTCACCCCTCCACTTT. This encodes CASSPEGQLNSPLHF.

This chain joins TRBV12-5 and TRBJ2-2; tentatively, D is TRBD1 (6 bases). The germline CDR1 and CDR2 sequences are LGHNT and FRNRAP. V was pared by 4 bases and J by 6 bases, with 12 bases between. The CDR3 is 14 amino acids. The CDR3 nucleotides read TGTGCTAGTGGTTCCCAGGGGATGGCCGGGGAGCTGTTTTTT. Its protein is CASGSQGMAGELFF.

This clonotype was detected ten times or more. V and J are TRBV7-2 and TRBJ2-5; 12 bases match TRBD2. Germline CDR1 reads SGHTA; CDR2 reads FQGNSA. The J segment lost 5 bases and the V segment lost 1 base, leaving 8 bases of the junction unmatched. This CDR3 spans 17 amino acids. CDR3 in DNA: TGTGCCAGCAGCTTAGGGGCTAGCGGGAGGGCCGGGGAGACCCAGTACTTC. This encodes CASSLGASGRAGETQYF.

V and J are TRBV2 and TRBJ1-5; D gene uncertain. V lost 6 bases and J 7 bases, leaving 13 bases between the germline ends. The CDR3 totals 13 residues. Looked up from germline, CDR1 is SNHLY and CDR2 is FYNNEI. CDR3: CASSLEERQPQHF. Here the CDR3 DNA reads TGTGCCAGCAGCCTAGAGGAGAGGCAGCCCCAGCATTTT.

V is TRBV7-8 and J is TRBJ2-7; 8 bases line up with TRBD1. Trimming took 5 bases from V and 6 from J; bases not matched to a gene: 12. There are 15 residues in the CDR3. Germline CDR1 and CDR2: SGHVS and FQNEAQ. The CDR3 sequence is CASSPDRDRYGEQYF. The CDR3 DNA is TGTGCCAGCAGCCCGGACAGGGATCGATATGGCGAGCAGTACTTC.

By frequency in the sample, this clonotype is medium-sized. The chain combines TRBV7-2 with TRBJ2-5; 12 nucleotides align to TRBD2. Unmatched junction bases numbered 12, after V lost 2 bases and J lost 5 bases. Germline-derived CDR1 and CDR2 are SGHTA and FQGNSA. The CDR3 runs to 18 residues. Written as DNA, the CDR3 is TGTGCCAGCAGCTTAAGACCGCTAGCGGGAGGGAATGGGGAGACCCAGTACTTC. Translating gives CASSLRPLAGGNGETQYF.

This clonotype rates as medium-sized. The V and J genes are TRBV7-9 and TRBJ1-4; D unresolved. The V and J ends lost 4 bases and 6 bases respectively, with 15 bases between them. Per the germline V gene, CDR1 is SEHNR and CDR2 is FQNEAQ (reference sequence). The length of the CDR3 is 15 residues. This chain's CDR3 is CASSSRLPEDEKLFF. The CDR3 DNA follows: TGTGCCAGCAGCTCACGACTCCCGGAGGATGAAAAACTGTTTTTT.

The gene calls are TRBV28 and TRBJ2-7; 7 positions match TRBD2. V was pared by 6 bases and J by 6 bases, with 8 bases of the junction left unmatched. Germline-derived CDR1 and CDR2 are MDHEN and SYDVKM. The CDR3 length is 13 residues. CDR3 amino acids: CASRGGGVPEQYF. DNA for the CDR3: TGTGCCAGCAGGGGGGGGGGAGTCCCCGAGCAGTACTTC.

This sequence joins TRBV11-2 and TRBJ2-7, with D perhaps matching TRBD2 (6 bases). The CDR3 has 15 residues. In germline, CDR1 is SGHAT, CDR2 FQNNGV. Trimming took 4 bases from V and 6 from J, leaving 19 bases between them. As DNA, the CDR3 is TGTGCCAGCAGCTCCGGCGTGAGACTAGTCCCCGAGCAGTACTTC. Its protein is CASSSGVRLVPEQYF.

This chain joins TRBV28 and TRBJ2-5; 9 nucleotides agree with TRBD2. The CDR3 totals 15 residues. Germline CDR1 MDHEN, CDR2 SYDVKM. V trimming: 3 bases; J trimming: 4 bases; junction bases outside the gene matches: 6. The CDR3 coding sequence is TGTGCCAGCAGTTTGCGTAGCGGGAGAGGAGAGACCCAGTACTTC. This sequence encodes CASSLRSGRGETQYF.